This T cell receptor beta chain was recovered during a study of cytomegalovirus exposure and HLA in healthy donors. Points from the study as a whole: Sequencing artifact likely explains a cluster of highly shared sequence variants.

Amplification used 60 Vbeta primers and 13 Jbeta primers. This table comes from immunoSEQ multiplex PCR, and its TCRdb copy is limited to in-frame clones, with some not included. Here the sample spans 160,000 or so clones, 84% being singletons. CDR3 length: 14 amino acids. With V trimmed by 2 bases and J by 4 bases, 3 bases remained unmatched. Germline values: CDR1 KGHSH, CDR2 LQKENI. About this clone itself: No antigen is known for it. At the DNA level, this CDR3 is encoded by other sequences in the same sample as well.

The sample taken for sequencing was PBMCs. The chain is built from TRBV18 and TRBJ2-5, with 8 bases matching TRBD1. This TCR was sampled from a man between 50 and 59 years old in good health and CMV-seropositive. The CDR3 protein is CASSPGQGGETQYF. Written as DNA, the CDR3 is TGTGCCAGCTCACCAGGACAGGGAGGAGAGACCCAGTACTTC.